The 27 T cell receptor beta chains in this list originate from one sample, sequenced in a study of human T cells and chemical hapten exposure. Time point described: pre-sensitization, week 0. Stated treatment: therapeutic diphenylcyclopropenone sensitization with weekly scalp DPC. TCRdb itself ran the RACE reads through MiXCR, one entry per CDR3 protein. Here the sample spans tens of thousands of distinct CDR3 sequences, around 15% being singletons. Sequences were derived from whole blood, sampled in connection with sensitization to the hapten diphenylcyclopropenone (DPC). These receptors were collected from a woman between 45 and 65 years old with alopecia areata. Some clones in this sample may be carry-over from other donors' samples.

This clonotype was seen more than once but under ten times. This sequence joins TRBV4-2 and TRBJ2-2, with D perhaps matching TRBD1 or TRBD2 (6 bases each). Trimming shortened V by 0 bases and J by 5 bases, and 16 bases separated the two germline ends. There are 17 residues in the CDR3. Germline CDR1 LGHNA, CDR2 YNFKEQ. The CDR3 sequence is CASSQDRGTTGTGELFF. CDR3 sequence (DNA): TGTGCCAGCAGCCAAGATCGGGGGACAACGGGGACCGGGGAGCTGTTTTTT.

J is TRBJ2-7 and V is TRBV7-9; maybe TRBD1 (6 bases). The ends were cut back, 2 bases at V and 5 bases at J, with 16 bases in the middle. Germline V gene lookup returns CDR1 SEHNR and CDR2 FQNEAQ (reference sequence). The CDR3 loop spans 15 amino acids. The CDR3: CASSLLGSGAHEQYF. CDR3 nucleotides: TGTGCCAGCAGCTTACTAGGTTCAGGGGCCCACGAGCAGTACTTC.

The V and J genes are TRBV9 and TRBJ1-1; D gene ambiguous. CDR1 is SGDLS, CDR2 YYNGEE, per germline. The CDR3 spans 14 residues. Trimming took off 0 bases at V and 8 bases at J, with 14 bases between the two ends. The CDR3 DNA reads as TGTGCCAGCAGCGTAGCTAATGAATTTCCAGAAGCTTTCTTT. Translated, it gives CASSVANEFPEAFF.

This clonotype turned up a few times. J is TRBJ2-4 and V is TRBV2; 9 bases are a match to TRBD2. The V gene's germline CDR1 is SNHLY and CDR2 FYNNEI. The CDR3 extends over 13 amino acids. After removal of 6 bases from V and 8 bases from J, the junction contained 5 bases not matched to a gene. The CDR3: CASRDSGSYIQYF. CDR3 nucleotides: TGTGCCAGCAGAGATAGCGGGAGTTACATTCAGTACTTC.

CDR3 loop: CSADSSGQETQYF. The CDR3 DNA is TGCAGCGCCGACTCGTCAGGGCAAGAGACCCAGTACTTC. The rearrangement links TRBV29-1 to TRBJ2-5, with D perhaps matching TRBD1 (5 bases). Per the germline V gene, CDR1 is SQVTM and CDR2 is ANQGSEA. V was cut by 7 bases and J by 2 bases, with 14 bases left in between. This CDR3 is 13 amino acids long.

The chain is built from TRBV14 and TRBJ2-2; D remains unclear. Deletions cut 1 base from V and 6 bases from J, with 6 bases between. The germline gives CDR1 SGHDN, CDR2 FVKESK. This CDR3 is 13 amino acids long. The CDR3 protein is CASSQVGAGELFF. The CDR3 DNA is TGTGCCAGCAGCCAAGTTGGTGCCGGGGAGCTGTTTTTT.

This clonotype appeared many times. This chain links TRBV28 with TRBJ2-4; D call uncertain. The CDR3 runs to 12 residues. Trimming took off 5 bases at V and 3 bases at J, with 5 bases between the two ends. CDR1 and CDR2 from the germline V gene are MDHEN and SYDVKM. The DNA of the CDR3 is TGTGCCAGCAGTCTACTCAAAAACATTCAGTACTTC. Residues: CASSLLKNIQYF.

The V and J genes are TRBV12-3 or TRBV12-4 and TRBJ2-2; perhaps D is TRBD1 or TRBD2 (5 bases each). Between the trimmed V and J ends, which lost 6 bases and 7 bases, there was a span of 21 bases. The CDR3 covers 16 residues. The CDR3 DNA sequence: TGTGCCAGCAGGCTTCGGAGGACGTGGGGCTTCGGGGAGCTGTTTTTT. Its translation: CASRLRRTWGFGELFF.

A remark on this clonotype: A much larger clone is a single base away; this may be a read error. The rearrangement uses TRBV7-8 and TRBJ2-2, with D hard to call. The germline V gene encodes CDR1 SGHVS and CDR2 FQNEAQ. With 1 base removed from V and 0 bases from J, the gap between germline ends came to 6 bases. The CDR3 runs 15 residues. The CDR3 coding sequence is TGTGCCAGCAGCTTAGTTTCCACGAACACCGGGGAGCTGTTTTTT. It codes for CASSLVSTNTGELFF.

This clonotype was seen only a few times. V gene TRBV10-3 combines with J gene TRBJ1-2; TRBD1 might be the D (6 bases). V was shortened by 10 bases and J by 4 bases, with 25 bases between the two germline ends. This CDR3 has 16 residues. Germline V gene sequence: CDR1 ENHRY, CDR2 SYGVKD. CDR3 protein: CATEGGGTEHGYGYTF. CDR3 DNA sequence: TGTGCCACCGAAGGCGGGGGCACAGAGCACGGCTATGGCTACACCTTC.

The rearrangement uses TRBV11-2 and TRBJ1-3; no clear D gene. V was shortened by 5 bases and J by 0 bases, with 17 bases between the two germline ends. CDR3 length: 17 residues. Looked up from germline, CDR1 is SGHAT and CDR2 is FQNNGV. CDR3 DNA: TGTGCCAGCAGCCCCAGGAGCGACTTCGTCTCTGGAAACACCATATATTTT. Translation: CASSPRSDFVSGNTIYF.

This clonotype occurred a few times. The genes are TRBV7-6 and TRBJ2-7; 9 positions match TRBD1. The V gene end was trimmed by 5 bases and the J gene end by 5 bases; junction bases not matched to a gene: 13. The germline V gene has CDR1 SGHVS and CDR2 FNYEAQ. The CDR3 extends over 16 amino acids. CDR3 in amino acids: CASSNRPGTGRNEQYF. DNA of the CDR3: TGTGCCAGCAGCAATCGTCCCGGGACAGGGAGGAACGAGCAGTACTTC.

This clonotype was picked up many times. The chain couples TRBV11-3 to TRBJ2-2, with D possibly being TRBD2 (5 bases). This CDR3 region has 16 residues. V was shortened by 0 bases and J by 0 bases, with 8 bases between the two germline ends. The V gene's germline CDR1 is SGHNT and CDR2 YENEEA. CDR3 bases: TGTGCCAGCAGCTTAGAGACTATAACGAACACCGGGGAGCTGTTTTTT. This sequence encodes CASSLETITNTGELFF.

The chain employs TRBV28 and TRBJ1-3; no reliable D call. Per the germline V gene, CDR1 is MDHEN and CDR2 is SYDVKM. Trimming shortened V by 6 bases and J by 1 base, and 22 bases separated the two germline ends. The CDR3 has 18 amino acids. The CDR3 coding sequence is TGTGCCAGCAGCGACGGTCGGCAGTTTCGCCGTTCTGGAAACACCATATATTTT. This encodes CASSDGRQFRRSGNTIYF.

V is TRBV20-1 and J is TRBJ2-5, with D perhaps matching TRBD1 (6 bases). This CDR3 region has 16 residues. V was trimmed by 0 bases and J by 0 bases, leaving 14 bases between them. Germline V lookup: CDR1 DFQATT, CDR2 SNEGSKA (reference sequence). The CDR3 DNA sequence: TGCAGTGCTAGAGATAAGGGGACAACGTACCAAGAGACCCAGTACTTC. It is translated as CSARDKGTTYQETQYF.

A word on this clonotype: An end of the junction differs from the germline gene, which may be a read error. The V and J genes are TRBV20-1 and TRBJ2-1, with D perhaps TRBD1 (6 bases). Germline CDR1 is DFQATT and CDR2 is SNEGSKA (reference sequence). This CDR3 region has 11 residues. The CDR3 loop is CSARSRTEPIF. As DNA, the CDR3 is TGCAGTGCTAGGAGTAGGACAGAACCTATCTTC.

This clonotype was counted many times. V is TRBV2 and J is TRBJ2-6; no reliable D call. This CDR3 has 16 residues. The germline V and J ends were trimmed by 2 bases and 0 bases, with 8 bases remaining between them. CDR1 and CDR2 from the germline V gene are SNHLY and FYNNEI. The CDR3 DNA sequence: TGTGCCAGCAGTGAATTTTGGTCCTCTGGGGCCAACGTCCTGACTTTC. It encodes CASSEFWSSGANVLTF.

The rearrangement links TRBV29-1 to TRBJ1-1, with D hard to call. Trimming took 4 bases from V and 2 from J, leaving 5 bases between them. Germline loops: CDR1 SQVTM, CDR2 ANQGSEA. The CDR3 extends over 11 amino acids. CDR3 sequence: CSVVPNTEAFF. CDR3 coding DNA: TGCAGCGTTGTGCCTAACACTGAAGCTTTCTTT.

At least ten counts were recorded for this clonotype. J is TRBJ2-7 and V is TRBV5-1, with 9 bases matching TRBD1. CDR1 is SGHRS, CDR2 YFSETQ, per germline. The V gene end was trimmed by 5 bases and the J gene end by 4 bases; junction bases not matched to a gene: 10. This CDR3 contains 15 residues. CDR3 in amino acids: CASRGRDREQYEQYF. The CDR3 DNA sequence: TGCGCCAGCAGGGGACGGGACAGGGAACAATACGAGCAGTACTTC.

This clonotype has just a few counts. The chain has TRBV25-1 and TRBJ1-1; D gene ambiguous. The CDR3 runs to 11 residues. CDR1 and CDR2 from the germline V gene are MGHDK and SYGVNS. The V and J ends lost 6 bases and 4 bases respectively, with 6 bases between them. The CDR3 here is CASRNPTEAFF. CDR3 DNA sequence: TGTGCCAGCAGGAACCCCACTGAAGCTTTCTTT.

The chain couples TRBV12-3 or TRBV12-4 to TRBJ2-5; possibly TRBD1 for D (6 bases). The CDR3 length is 13 residues. With 3 bases removed from V and 5 bases from J, the gap between germline ends came to 10 bases. This CDR3 reads CASSFSRGETQYF. The CDR3 nucleotides are TGTGCCAGCAGTTTTTCCAGGGGTGAGACCCAGTACTTC.

The chain links TRBV20-1 to TRBJ2-4; no clear D gene. The CDR3 covers 13 residues. Trimming shortened V by 7 bases and J by 1 base, and 11 bases separated the two germline ends. Germline values: CDR1 DFQATT, CDR2 SNEGSKA (reference sequence). This CDR3 is CSVLVPAKNIQYF. CDR3 DNA: TGCAGTGTCTTGGTCCCGGCCAAAAACATTCAGTACTTC.

V gene TRBV3-1 combines with J gene TRBJ2-1; no clear D gene. Germline loops: CDR1 LGHDT, CDR2 YNNKEL (reference sequence). Trimming removed 2 bases from V and 8 bases from J, with 13 bases in between. The CDR3 length is 14 residues. CDR3 DNA: TGTGCCAGCAGCCAACTTGGCCCCCCCCATGAGCAGTTCTTC. It codes for CASSQLGPPHEQFF.

This clonotype was counted at least ten times. The chain carries TRBV5-1 and TRBJ1-1, with D perhaps matching TRBD1 (5 bases). Between the trimmed V and J ends, which lost 0 bases and 7 bases, there was a span of 10 bases. The V gene's germline CDR1 is SGHRS and CDR2 YFSETQ. This CDR3 is 13 amino acids long. CDR3 nucleotides: TGCGCCAGCAGCTTGGCAGGGCGTGTTGAAGCTTTCTTT. The encoded protein is CASSLAGRVEAFF.

The chain has TRBV2 and TRBJ1-1; D unresolved. Germline CDR1 is SNHLY and CDR2 is FYNNEI. Trimming pared 6 bases from V and 3 bases from J, leaving 14 bases between. CDR3 length: 14 amino acids. The CDR3 sequence is CASRGRSADTEAFF. CDR3 nucleotides: TGTGCCAGCAGGGGGAGAAGTGCGGACACTGAAGCTTTCTTT.

This clonotype has a count of ten or more. The chain combines TRBV6-2 or TRBV6-3 with TRBJ2-7; either TRBD1 or TRBD2 may supply D (5 bases each). Germline CDR1 reads MNHEY; CDR2 reads SVGEGT. This CDR3 has 14 amino acids. Trimming removed 0 bases from V and 6 bases from J, with 12 bases in between. The CDR3 region has the DNA TGTGCCAGCAGTTACTCGGCGGCAGGGAGCGAGCAGTACTTC. Residues: CASSYSAAGSEQYF.

This clonotype was detected ten times or more. The rearrangement uses TRBV7-9 and TRBJ2-1; D is unclear. This CDR3 contains 11 residues. Germline-derived CDR1 and CDR2 are SEHNR and FQNEAQ (reference sequence). Trimming left V 5 bases short and J 9 bases short, with 8 bases between. For the CDR3, the DNA is TGTGCCAGCAGCCGACTTAGTGAGCAGTTCTTC. It encodes CASSRLSEQFF.